These T cell receptor beta chains were read from a single sample in a study of PD-L1 blockade in urothelial cancer. TCRdb keeps only in-frame clones here, not all; method: immunoSEQ multiplex PCR. Of 90,000 or so clones listed, more than 80% are singletons. The sample was PBMCs, taken around atezolizumab (anti-PD-L1) treatment. These receptors were taken from a woman of 80 years or more with urothelial cancer. CDR3s include the opening cysteine and the closing phenylalanine or tryptophan. Each record gives: J gene, clone size, D gene, V gene, CDR3 protein, CDR3 DNA. A D gene is named only where the DNA matches it firmly. Expanded clones get a size class; other rows say once, few or many, or leave the size out.

j_call: TRBJ2-7
clone_size: -
d_call: -
v_call: TRBV27
cdr3_aa: CASSLDSRANYEQYF
cdr3_nt: TGTGCCAGCAGTTTAGACTCCAGGGCAAACTACGAGCAGTACTTC

j_call: TRBJ1-2
clone_size: -
d_call: -
v_call: TRBV28
cdr3_aa: CASMTGMYGYTF
cdr3_nt: TGTGCCAGCATGACGGGGATGTATGGCTACACCTTC

j_call: TRBJ2-7
clone_size: -
d_call: TRBD1
v_call: TRBV27
cdr3_aa: CASRGQGIHEQYF
cdr3_nt: TGTGCCAGCAGGGGACAGGGGATCCACGAGCAGTACTTC

j_call: TRBJ1-4
clone_size: -
d_call: TRBD1
v_call: TRBV5-5
cdr3_aa: CASSLGTGLNEKLFF
cdr3_nt: TGTGCCAGCAGTCTCGGGACAGGCCTTAATGAAAAACTGTTTTTT

j_call: TRBJ2-1
clone_size: -
d_call: -
v_call: TRBV7-3
cdr3_aa: CASSLTLGGAGNYNEQFF
cdr3_nt: TGTGCCAGCAGCTTAACGTTAGGGGGGGCCGGGAACTACAATGAGCAGTTCTTC

j_call: TRBJ2-3
clone_size: -
d_call: TRBD2
v_call: TRBV11-2
cdr3_aa: CASTFGTSDTDTQYF
cdr3_nt: TGTGCCAGCACCTTCGGGACTAGCGATACAGATACGCAGTATTTT

j_call: TRBJ2-2
clone_size: -
d_call: TRBD2
v_call: TRBV30
cdr3_aa: CALGRVGTGELFF
cdr3_nt: TGTGCCTTGGGGAGGGTAGGCACCGGGGAGCTGTTTTTT

j_call: TRBJ1-1
clone_size: -
d_call: -
v_call: TRBV5-4
cdr3_aa: CASSLIGTMNTEAFF
cdr3_nt: TGTGCCAGCAGCTTGATCGGGACAATGAACACTGAAGCTTTCTTT

j_call: TRBJ2-2
clone_size: -
d_call: TRBD1
v_call: TRBV7-9
cdr3_aa: CASTPPGQGASGELFF
cdr3_nt: TGTGCCAGCACACCACCAGGACAGGGGGCGAGCGGGGAGCTGTTTTTT

j_call: TRBJ2-7
clone_size: few
d_call: -
v_call: TRBV15
cdr3_aa: CATSREAGSSYEQYF
cdr3_nt: TGTGCCACCAGCAGAGAAGCCGGGAGCTCCTACGAGCAGTACTTC

j_call: TRBJ2-7
clone_size: -
d_call: TRBD1
v_call: TRBV6-1
cdr3_aa: CASRPGQGAVEQYF
cdr3_nt: TGTGCCAGCAGGCCGGGACAGGGTGCTGTCGAGCAGTACTTC

j_call: TRBJ2-1
clone_size: -
d_call: TRBD2
v_call: TRBV11-3
cdr3_aa: CASSYTLAGIVNEQFF
cdr3_nt: TGTGCCAGCAGCTATACACTAGCGGGGATCGTCAATGAGCAGTTCTTC

j_call: TRBJ2-1
clone_size: -
d_call: TRBD2
v_call: TRBV27
cdr3_aa: CASSWGGTSGRNHNEQFF
cdr3_nt: TGTGCCAGCAGTTGGGGGGGTACTAGCGGGAGGAACCACAATGAGCAGTTCTTC

j_call: TRBJ2-5
clone_size: -
d_call: -
v_call: TRBV30
cdr3_aa: CAWSASKETQYF
cdr3_nt: TGTGCCTGGAGTGCTAGCAAAGAGACCCAGTACTTC

j_call: TRBJ1-2
clone_size: -
d_call: -
v_call: TRBV30
cdr3_aa: CAWRIPGPYGYTF
cdr3_nt: TGTGCCTGGAGAATCCCAGGGCCCTATGGCTACACCTTC

j_call: TRBJ2-1
clone_size: -
d_call: -
v_call: TRBV5-6
cdr3_aa: CASSLGGRGSYNEQFF
cdr3_nt: TGTGCCAGCAGCTTGGGAGGCAGGGGCTCCTACAATGAGCAGTTCTTC

j_call: TRBJ2-7
clone_size: -
d_call: -
v_call: TRBV9
cdr3_aa: CASSPQRASYEQYF
cdr3_nt: TGTGCCAGCAGCCCCCAGCGGGCTTCCTACGAGCAGTACTTC